This entry lists 29 T cell receptor beta chains sequenced from one sample in a study of OX40 agonist ivuxolimab in advanced cancers. The assay was immunoSEQ multiplex PCR, and TCRdb's table has in-frame clones only and misses some. The data contain roughly 34,000 clones, nearly 75% of them singletons. The sample was CD4+ or CD8+ T cells sorted from blood, taken in a trial of the OX40 agonist ivuxolimab. All receptors come from an adult with an advanced solid tumor such as melanoma, head and neck, liver or kidney cancer.

The chain links TRBV5-1 to TRBJ2-1, with no clear D. Germline-derived CDR1 and CDR2 are SGHRS and YFSETQ. This CDR3 comprises 16 residues. Deletions cut 2 bases from V and 2 bases from J, with 14 bases between. The CDR3 region is CASSFDARTPYNEQFF. In DNA form, the CDR3 reads TGCGCCAGCAGCTTCGATGCGCGGACCCCCTACAATGAGCAGTTCTTC.

The rearrangement links TRBV5-4 to TRBJ2-1; 7 bases are a match to TRBD1. The germline CDR1 and CDR2 sequences are SGHNT and YYREEE (reference sequence). The CDR3 contains 12 residues. J was trimmed by 6 bases and V by 4 bases; bases with no gene match: 1. CDR3 amino acids: CASSRDSNEQFF. In DNA form, the CDR3 reads TGTGCCAGCAGCCGGGACAGCAATGAGCAGTTCTTC. The complete variable domain, with remaining parts taken from reference TRBV5-4 and TRBJ2-1, reads ETGVTQSPTHLIKTRGQQVTLRCSSQSGHNTVSWYQQALGQGPQFIFQYYREEENGRGNFPPRFSGLQFPNYSSELNVNALELDDSALYLCASSRDSNEQFFGPGTRLTVL.

The rearrangement uses TRBV9 and TRBJ2-1; 9 bases align to TRBD1. The junction had 13 bases not matched to a gene; V was cut back by 2 bases and J by 7 bases. Germline CDR1 is SGDLS and CDR2 is YYNGEE. This CDR3 contains 17 residues. The CDR3 is CASSVTLGQGFVNEQFF. CDR3 nucleotides: TGTGCCAGCAGCGTCACTTTGGGACAGGGTTTTGTAAATGAGCAGTTCTTC. The complete variable domain, with remaining parts taken from reference TRBV9 and TRBJ2-1, reads DSGVTQTPKHLITATGQRVTLRCSPRSGDLSVYWYQQSLDQGLQFLIQYYNGEERAKGNILERFSAQQFPDLHSELNLSSLELGDSALYFCASSVTLGQGFVNEQFFGPGTRLTVL.

The V call is TRBV19, the J call TRBJ1-5; 9 bases match TRBD1. Germline V gives CDR1 LNHDA, CDR2 SQIVND (reference sequence). The CDR3 contains 16 residues. V gave up 2 bases and J gave up 4 bases; unmatched junction bases: 6. The CDR3 DNA reads as TGTGCCAGTAGTATAACAGGGGGCGCGTGGAATCAGCCCCAGCATTTT. This translates into CASSITGGAWNQPQHF.

CDR3 in DNA: TGTGCCAGCTCACCAATCAGGACAGATAATTCACCCCTCCACTTT. The encoded protein is CASSPIRTDNSPLHF. V is TRBV18 and J is TRBJ1-6, with D perhaps matching TRBD1 (6 bases). There are 15 residues in the CDR3. Germline V gene data show CDR1 as KGHSH and CDR2 as LQKENI. Deletions cut 2 bases from V and 5 bases from J, with 10 bases between.

The V call is TRBV7-2, the J call TRBJ2-5; TRBD2 matches 8 bases. Germline V gene data show CDR1 as SGHTA and CDR2 as FQGNSA. This CDR3 comprises 14 residues. V shed 2 bases, J shed 2 bases, and the junction held 1 base outside the gene matches. The CDR3 DNA follows: TGTGCCAGCAGCTTAACGGGGGGGCAAGAGACCCAGTACTTC. It yields the protein CASSLTGGQETQYF.

CDR3 nucleotide sequence: TGTGCCAGCAGCCCAGGGGGGTCTCTTATGGATGGCTACACCTTC. Its translation: CASSPGGSLMDGYTF. The chain carries TRBV7-9 and TRBJ1-2; 7 bases match TRBD1. From germline, CDR1 is SEHNR and CDR2 FQNEAQ (reference sequence). V shed 5 bases, J shed 6 bases, and the junction held 12 bases outside the gene matches. The CDR3 consists of 15 residues. The full variable domain, completed using reference TRBV7-9 and TRBJ1-2, is DTGVSQNPRHKITKRGQNVTFRCDPISEHNRLYWYRQTLGQGPEFLTYFQNEAQLEKSRLLSDRFSAERPKGSFSTLEIQRTEQGDSAMYLCASSPGGSLMDGYTFGSGTRLTVV.

This chain's CDR3 is CASSPRSGGASYEQYF. The CDR3 DNA reads as TGTGCCAGCAGCCCAAGGAGCGGGGGGGCCTCCTACGAGCAGTACTTC. The chain combines TRBV7-2 with TRBJ2-7, with TRBD2 matching over 10 bases. In germline, CDR1 is SGHTA, CDR2 FQGNSA. The CDR3 runs to 16 residues. V lost 5 bases, J lost 0 bases, and 7 bases stayed unmatched.

The chain carries TRBV4-2 and TRBJ2-2, with D perhaps TRBD1 or TRBD2 (5 bases each). The CDR3 runs 19 residues. With 0 bases removed from V and 2 bases from J, the gap between germline ends came to 19 bases. Germline V gene lookup returns CDR1 LGHNA and CDR2 YNFKEQ. CDR3 loop: CASSQDYFYTGRNTGELFF. CDR3 coding DNA: TGTGCCAGCAGCCAAGACTACTTTTATACGGGGCGAAACACCGGGGAGCTGTTTTTT.

This clone is a singleton in its sample. The V call is TRBV6-6, the J call TRBJ2-2; 8 nucleotides align to TRBD1. This CDR3 contains 14 residues. From germline, CDR1 is MNHNY and CDR2 SVGAGI (reference sequence). J gave up 6 bases and V 5 bases, and 5 bases lay outside the gene matches. The DNA of the CDR3 is TGTGCCAGCAGTACTCAGGGGGCGCCCGGGGAGCTGTTTTTT. Translation gives CASSTQGAPGELFF.

The gene calls are TRBV5-4 and TRBJ1-2; D is unresolved. There are 14 residues in the CDR3. Between the trimmed V and J ends, which lost 0 bases and 2 bases, there was a span of 8 bases. From germline, CDR1 is SGHNT and CDR2 YYREEE (reference sequence). CDR3 region: CASSLGSANYGYTF. The CDR3 DNA reads TGTGCCAGCAGCTTGGGGTCCGCCAACTATGGCTACACCTTC.

This clone has a single count. This chain joins TRBV29-1 and TRBJ2-3; D may be TRBD2 (7 bases). V was trimmed by 7 bases and J by 2 bases, leaving 16 bases between them. The CDR3 has 14 amino acids. Germline CDR1 and CDR2: SQVTM and ANQGSEA. The CDR3 nucleotides read TGCAGCGCAGCTAGGGGGGGTACCACAGATACGCAGTATTTT. Amino acids: CSAARGGTTDTQYF.

The chain is built from TRBV7-6 and TRBJ1-6, with TRBD1 matching over 8 bases. Trimming took 5 bases from V and 5 from J; bases not matched to a gene: 5. The CDR3 totals 15 residues. The V gene's germline CDR1 is SGHVS and CDR2 FNYEAQ. The CDR3 here is CASSPTGENNSPLHF. The CDR3 DNA reads as TGTGCCAGCAGCCCGACAGGGGAGAATAATTCACCCCTCCACTTT.

This CDR3 reads CASSSTGGEGYTF. DNA of the CDR3: TGCGCCAGCAGCTCTACAGGGGGCGAGGGCTACACCTTC. The chain employs TRBV5-1 and TRBJ1-2; 9 bases are shared with TRBD1. The CDR3 runs 13 residues. Trimming removed 3 bases from V and 8 bases from J; junction bases left unmatched: 5. Germline V gene data show CDR1 as SGHRS and CDR2 as YFSETQ. The whole variable domain, remainder taken from reference TRBV5-1 and TRBJ1-2, is KAGVTQTPRYLIKTRGQQVTLSCSPISGHRSVSWYQQTPGQGLQFLFEYFSETQRNKGNFPGRFSGRQFSNSRSEMNVSTLELGDSALYLCASSSTGGEGYTFGSGTRLTVV.

The CDR3, as DNA: TGCAGCGTTGACTTTACAGGGGCAAATACGCAGTATTTT. Protein sequence: CSVDFTGANTQYF. This chain links TRBV29-1 with TRBJ2-3, with TRBD1 identical over 7 bases. The CDR3 consists of 13 residues. Looked up from germline, CDR1 is SQVTM and CDR2 is ANQGSEA. J gave up 7 bases and V 3 bases, and 7 bases lay outside the gene matches.

The rearrangement uses TRBV5-1 and TRBJ2-1; D not certain. Germline-derived CDR1 and CDR2 are SGHRS and YFSETQ. Trimming removed 0 bases at V and 3 bases at J, with 10 bases between. The CDR3 loop spans 15 amino acids. The CDR3 spells CASSLEAPDYNEQFF. In DNA, the CDR3 is TGCGCCAGCAGCTTGGAAGCTCCAGACTACAATGAGCAGTTCTTC.

This sequence joins TRBV28 and TRBJ2-7, with TRBD1 matching 12 bases. In germline, CDR1 is MDHEN, CDR2 SYDVKM. This CDR3 has 16 amino acids. V lost 2 bases, J lost 4 bases, and 6 bases stayed unmatched. The CDR3 loop is CASSLAPGQGAYEQYF. CDR3 DNA sequence: TGTGCCAGCAGTTTAGCTCCGGGACAGGGGGCTTACGAGCAGTACTTC.

This clone was observed a single time. This chain links TRBV6-5 with TRBJ2-7; D possibly corresponds to TRBD1 (6 bases). The V end lost 11 bases, the J end lost 0 bases, and 17 bases lay between the germline ends. In germline, CDR1 is MNHEY, CDR2 SVGAGI. The CDR3 spans 14 residues. Here the CDR3 reads CARFSGASSYEQYF. The CDR3 DNA is TGTGCCCGTTTTTCAGGGGCCAGCTCCTACGAGCAGTACTTC.

The chain links TRBV6-5 to TRBJ1-6, with 7 bases aligning to TRBD1. V shed 2 bases, J shed 6 bases, and the junction held 1 base outside the gene matches. Germline loops: CDR1 MNHEY, CDR2 SVGAGI. CDR3 length: 14 residues. This CDR3 reads CASSYRGPNSPLHF. DNA of the CDR3: TGTGCCAGCAGTTACAGGGGGCCTAATTCACCCCTCCACTTT.

This clone was observed a handful of times. The rearrangement links TRBV7-8 to TRBJ2-5; a possible D gene is TRBD2 (7 bases). With the DNA end fitting TRBJ2-7 better, the J assignment may be wrong. The CDR3 contains 14 residues. Germline assignment: CDR1 SGHVS and CDR2 FQNEAQ. The DNA for the CDR3 is TGTGCCAGCAGGTCGGGGGGCAGCTCCTACGAGCAGTACTTC. Amino acids: CASRSGGSSYEQYF.

V usage is TRBV9 and J usage is TRBJ2-2; TRBD1 agrees at 7 bases. The CDR3 contains 16 residues. V shed 0 bases, J shed 2 bases, and the junction held 4 bases outside the gene matches. Per the germline V gene, CDR1 is SGDLS and CDR2 is YYNGEE. The CDR3 nucleotides read TGTGCCAGCAGCGTAGGCCCAGGGGGTAACACCGGGGAGCTGTTTTTT. Protein product: CASSVGPGGNTGELFF.

This rearrangement joins TRBV2 to TRBJ2-2; TRBD2 might be the D (6 bases). Germline CDR1 SNHLY, CDR2 FYNNEI. The CDR3 has 16 amino acids. Deletions cut 4 bases from V and 5 bases from J, with 17 bases between. CDR3 in amino acids: CASSAQVGLRTGELFF. The CDR3 DNA reads as TGTGCCAGCAGTGCCCAGGTGGGACTTCGGACCGGGGAGCTGTTTTTT.

CDR3 protein: CASSWFGGANSPLHF. CDR3 bases: TGTGCCAGCAGTTGGTTCGGGGGGGCTAATTCACCCCTCCACTTT. This rearrangement joins TRBV6-1 to TRBJ1-6; tentatively, D is TRBD1 (6 bases). The CDR3 consists of 15 residues. Germline V gene sequence: CDR1 MNHNS, CDR2 SASEGT. V was clipped by 5 bases and J by 6 bases, with 14 bases between them.

The V call is TRBV11-2, the J call TRBJ1-2; no reliable D call. Germline loops: CDR1 SGHAT, CDR2 FQNNGV. Trimming left V 4 bases short and J 0 bases short, with 18 bases between. The CDR3 is made up of 17 amino acids. This chain's CDR3 is CASSSSWLSNTNYGYTF. DNA of the CDR3: TGTGCCAGCAGCTCAAGCTGGTTATCGAACACTAACTATGGCTACACCTTC.

The chain uses TRBV6-5 and TRBJ1-1; D unclear. The CDR3 sequence is 12 residues long. With 6 bases removed from V and 11 bases from J, the gap between germline ends came to 16 bases. In germline, CDR1 is MNHEY, CDR2 SVGAGI. CDR3 sequence reads: CASRRRGERAFF. In DNA, the CDR3 is TGTGCCAGCAGAAGACGGGGAGAGCGGGCTTTCTTT.

The V call is TRBV6-5, the J call TRBJ2-1, with TRBD2 matching 7 bases. The CDR3 loop spans 16 amino acids. V lost 2 bases, J lost 3 bases, and 7 bases stayed unmatched. Germline V gene sequence: CDR1 MNHEY, CDR2 SVGAGI. CDR3 bases: TGTGCCAGCAGTTACCTCCCCTCGGGGGGCTACAATGAGCAGTTCTTC. Its translation: CASSYLPSGGYNEQFF.

This CDR3 is CASSPQRETEAFF. In DNA form, the CDR3 reads TGTGCCAGCTCACCACAACGGGAAACTGAAGCTTTCTTT. This chain connects TRBV18 to TRBJ1-1; D not resolved. Trimming left V 1 base short and J 5 bases short, with 8 bases between. Germline assignment: CDR1 KGHSH and CDR2 LQKENI. The length of the CDR3 is 13 residues.

The rearrangement links TRBV5-1 to TRBJ1-6, with D unclear. The germline gives CDR1 SGHRS, CDR2 YFSETQ. The CDR3 totals 14 residues. Trimming pared 2 bases from V and 7 bases from J, leaving 10 bases between. The CDR3 loop is CASSFGKENSPLHF. CDR3 DNA: TGCGCCAGCAGCTTCGGGAAAGAAAATTCACCCCTCCACTTT.

The chain uses TRBV5-6 and TRBJ1-6, with 7 bases lining up with TRBD1. The CDR3 is 16 residues long. Looked up from germline, CDR1 is SGHDT and CDR2 is YYEEEE. Unmatched junction bases numbered 13, after V lost 3 bases and J lost 10 bases. CDR3 DNA sequence: TGTGCCAGCAGCTCAACGACAGGGTGGGGTAGATCACCCCTCCACTTT. It specifies CASSSTTGWGRSPLHF.